Below are 27 T cell receptor beta chains sequenced from a single sample in a study of T-cell reconstitution after alpha-beta-depleted transplantation in children. This sample's TCRbeta library carried unique molecular identifier barcodes. Using its own MiXCR run on the PCR reads, TCRdb lists one record per CDR3 protein. Of about a million distinct CDR3 sequences in the sample, less than 30% are singletons; the top ten hold more than 25%. The specimen was PBMCs, mostly from graft donor cells, collected 360 days after TCRalphabeta/CD19-depleted stem cell transplant. Receptors originate from a boy younger than two who had a stem cell transplant for SCID, so the T cells may come from the graft donor.

This clonotype was recorded a few times. V and J are TRBV18 and TRBJ2-2; TRBD1 matches 7 bases. CDR3 length equals 16 residues. After removal of 2 bases from V and 1 base from J, the junction contained 4 bases not matched to a gene. Germline V gene sequence: CDR1 KGHSH, CDR2 LQKENI. CDR3 bases: TGTGCCAGCTCACCATATGGGACAGTGAACACCGGGGAGCTGTTTTTT. This encodes CASSPYGTVNTGELFF.

The gene calls are TRBV29-1 and TRBJ2-3, with TRBD2 identical over 12 bases. Losses at the gene ends were 8 bases for V and 8 bases for J; bases not matched to a gene: 8. CDR3 length: 13 residues. In germline, CDR1 is SQVTM, CDR2 ANQGSEA. CDR3 sequence reads: CSIKTSGGGTQYF. In DNA form, the CDR3 reads TGCAGCATAAAGACTAGCGGGGGTGGTACGCAGTATTTT.

The chain is built from TRBV15 and TRBJ1-2, with a tentative D call TRBD1 (6 bases). Deletions cut 8 bases from V and 7 bases from J, with 11 bases between. Germline assignment: CDR1 LNHNV and CDR2 YYDKDF (reference sequence). This CDR3 contains 11 residues. The CDR3: CATEGGTGYTF. In nucleotides, the CDR3 is TGTGCCACCGAGGGGGGGACTGGCTACACCTTC.

This CDR3 is CASSLGSSRRQETQYF. In DNA form, the CDR3 reads TGCGCCAGCAGCTTGGGGTCTAGCAGGCGTCAGGAGACCCAGTACTTC. The rearrangement uses TRBV5-1 and TRBJ2-5; possibly TRBD2 for D (5 bases). V gave up 0 bases and J gave up 5 bases, with 17 bases separating them. This CDR3 spans 16 amino acids. Germline V gives CDR1 SGHRS, CDR2 YFSETQ. The full variable domain, in which reference TRBV5-1 and TRBJ2-5 provide the parts outside the CDR3, is KAGVTQTPRYLIKTRGQQVTLSCSPISGHRSVSWYQQTPGQGLQFLFEYFSETQRNKGNFPGRFSGRQFSNSRSEMNVSTLELGDSALYLCASSLGSSRRQETQYFGPGTRLLVL.

The chain has TRBV10-3 and TRBJ2-7; D possibly uses TRBD1 or TRBD2 (5 bases each). V lost 3 bases and J lost 2, with 8 bases in between. In germline, CDR1 is ENHRY, CDR2 SYGVKD. This CDR3 has 13 residues. As DNA, the CDR3 is TGTGCCATCAGTGACGGGGCCACCTACGAGCAGTACTTC. It encodes CAISDGATYEQYF.

The chain employs TRBV7-3 and TRBJ2-2; no firm D call. Trimming shortened V by 4 bases and J by 1 base, and 7 bases separated the two germline ends. Germline V CDR1 and CDR2: SGHTA, FQGTGA. The length of the CDR3 is 14 residues. The CDR3 DNA is TGTGCCAGCAGCTCGAGGTTGAACACCGGGGAGCTGTTTTTT. Protein product: CASSSRLNTGELFF.

The chain joins TRBV12-5 to TRBJ2-7, with D uncertain. CDR1 and CDR2 (germline): LGHNT, FRNRAP. The CDR3 covers 15 residues. V dropped 1 base and J dropped 0 bases, with 10 bases sitting between them. The CDR3 DNA sequence: TGTGCTAGTGGTTTGGGCCGGACGGCCTCCTACGAGCAGTACTTC. Its translation is CASGLGRTASYEQYF. The full variable domain, completed using reference TRBV12-5 and TRBJ2-7, is DARVTQTPRHKVTEMGQEVTMRCQPILGHNTVFWYRQTMMQGLELLAYFRNRAPLDDSGMPKDRFSAEMPDATLATLKIQPSEPRDSAVYFCASGLGRTASYEQYFGPGTRLTVT.

This clonotype showed up just a few times. The junction departs from the called germline gene at one end, perhaps through a read error. The V call is TRBV11-2, the J call TRBJ2-3, with D maybe TRBD1 (6 bases). Germline loops: CDR1 SGHAT, CDR2 FQNNGV. The CDR3 totals 12 residues. The CDR3 coding sequence is TGTGCCAGCAGCCTGGACAGAGTTACGGTATTTTTT. It codes for CASSLDRVTVFF.

This clonotype was counted a few times. J is TRBJ2-2 and V is TRBV18; D ambiguous. This CDR3 has 13 amino acids. In germline, CDR1 is KGHSH, CDR2 LQKENI. V lost 4 bases to trimming and J lost 3 bases, with 6 bases between them. The CDR3 sequence is CASSRSHTGELFF. The CDR3 nucleotides read TGTGCCAGCTCACGGAGCCACACCGGGGAGCTGTTTTTT.

The chain employs TRBV20-1 and TRBJ1-2; D might be TRBD1 (6 bases). V was pared by 2 bases and J by 4 bases, with 17 bases between. The CDR3 covers 15 residues. CDR1 is DFQATT, CDR2 SNEGSKA, per germline (reference sequence). The CDR3 spells CSARQTGGGIYGYTF. The CDR3 DNA sequence: TGCAGTGCTAGACAAACAGGAGGGGGAATCTATGGCTACACCTTC.

This sequence joins TRBV6-2 or TRBV6-3 and TRBJ2-7, with D perhaps matching TRBD1 or TRBD2 (5 bases each). Germline CDR1 MNHEY, CDR2 SVGEGT. V was trimmed by 6 bases and J by 3 bases, leaving 24 bases between them. This CDR3 has 17 residues. CDR3 amino acids: CASSFTTGPRRGYEQYF. CDR3 nucleotides: TGTGCCAGCAGCTTCACCACGGGACCCCGTCGGGGCTACGAGCAGTACTTC.

This clonotype was detected many times. The genes are TRBV6-5 and TRBJ1-1; 7 positions match TRBD1. This CDR3 comprises 13 residues. Germline assignment: CDR1 MNHEY and CDR2 SVGAGI. V lost 4 bases and J lost 7; bases outside the gene matches: 6. The chain's CDR3 is CASSSGTALEAFF. The DNA for the CDR3 is TGTGCCAGCAGTTCCGGGACAGCCCTTGAAGCTTTCTTT.

The V and J genes are TRBV5-1 and TRBJ2-7; D gene uncertain. The CDR3 totals 13 residues. V was clipped by 1 base and J by 9 bases, with 14 bases between them. Per the germline V gene, CDR1 is SGHRS and CDR2 is YFSETQ. DNA for the CDR3: TGCGCCAGCAGCTTGCAAGATACTACGACGCAGTACTTC. It codes for CASSLQDTTTQYF. Based on the CDR3 plus reference TRBV5-1 and TRBJ2-7, the full variable domain is KAGVTQTPRYLIKTRGQQVTLSCSPISGHRSVSWYQQTPGQGLQFLFEYFSETQRNKGNFPGRFSGRQFSNSRSEMNVSTLELGDSALYLCASSLQDTTTQYFGPGTRLTVT.

This clonotype was picked up many times. This chain joins TRBV12-3 or TRBV12-4 and TRBJ1-5; D ambiguous. The length of the CDR3 is 17 residues. Trimming removed 6 bases at V and 0 bases at J, with 18 bases between. CDR3 region: CASSPAGKGYSNQPQHF. For the CDR3, the DNA is TGTGCCAGCAGCCCCGCGGGGAAGGGTTATAGCAATCAGCCCCAGCATTTT.

This clonotype was counted between two and nine times. V is TRBV5-5 and J is TRBJ1-2; no clear D. The CDR3 contains 14 residues. The ends were cut back, 4 bases at V and 1 base at J, with 11 bases in the middle. Germline-derived CDR1 and CDR2 are SGHKS and YYEKEE (reference sequence). The CDR3 sequence is CASSPPRINYGYTF. The CDR3 region has the DNA TGTGCCAGCAGCCCCCCCAGAATTAACTATGGCTACACCTTC.

The chain uses TRBV2 and TRBJ2-2, with no clear D. Germline CDR1 SNHLY, CDR2 FYNNEI. The CDR3 is 15 amino acids. The germline V and J ends were trimmed by 6 bases and 4 bases, with 15 bases remaining between them. Here the CDR3 reads CASSDGPLSTGELFF. In DNA, the CDR3 is TGTGCCAGCAGCGACGGGCCTCTAAGCACCGGGGAGCTGTTTTTT.

The rearrangement links TRBV5-5 to TRBJ1-5; D might be TRBD1 (5 bases). CDR1 and CDR2 (germline): SGHKS, YYEKEE (reference sequence). This CDR3 has 14 amino acids. V was pared by 4 bases and J by 0 bases, with 8 bases between. In nucleotides, the CDR3 is TGTGCCAGCAGCACCGACAGTAGCAATCAGCCCCAGCATTTT. Its protein is CASSTDSSNQPQHF.

This clonotype has just a few counts. V gene TRBV28 combines with J gene TRBJ1-5, with 7 bases lining up with TRBD1. Germline CDR1 and CDR2: MDHEN and SYDVKM. This CDR3 has 15 amino acids. The V gene end was trimmed by 3 bases and the J gene end by 4 bases; junction bases not matched to a gene: 6. The CDR3 sequence: CASSFQDRLNQPQHF. CDR3 DNA sequence: TGTGCCAGCAGTTTTCAGGACAGGCTAAATCAGCCCCAGCATTTT.

This chain connects TRBV9 to TRBJ2-1; 11 bases are shared with TRBD2. Germline V lookup: CDR1 SGDLS, CDR2 YYNGEE. The V gene end was trimmed by 4 bases and the J gene end by 6 bases; junction bases not matched to a gene: 9. The CDR3 runs to 16 residues. This chain's CDR3 is CASSFQLAGDPNEQFF. The DNA of the CDR3 is TGTGCCAGCAGCTTCCAACTAGCGGGGGACCCCAATGAGCAGTTCTTC. Full variable domain (outside the CDR3, taken from reference TRBV9 and TRBJ2-1): DSGVTQTPKHLITATGQRVTLRCSPRSGDLSVYWYQQSLDQGLQFLIQYYNGEERAKGNILERFSAQQFPDLHSELNLSSLELGDSALYFCASSFQLAGDPNEQFFGPGTRLTVL.

This clonotype was counted once. This rearrangement joins TRBV29-1 to TRBJ1-6; D is perhaps TRBD1 (6 bases). CDR1 SQVTM and CDR2 ANQGSEA come from the germline V gene. The V end lost 6 bases, the J end lost 7 bases, and 13 bases lay between the germline ends. The CDR3 sequence is 13 residues long. The CDR3 bases are TGCAGCGTCCGCGACAGGAGAAATTCACCCCTCCACTTT. Encoded protein: CSVRDRRNSPLHF.

Many counts were recorded for this clonotype. V gene TRBV15 combines with J gene TRBJ2-7, with 7 positions matching TRBD1. The V and J ends lost 2 bases and 2 bases, in that order; junction bases with no gene match: 9. This CDR3 is built from 16 residues. CDR1 and CDR2 (germline): LNHNV, YYDKDF (reference sequence). The CDR3: CATSRRGGSPAYEQYF. For the CDR3, the DNA is TGTGCCACCAGCAGAAGAGGGGGCTCCCCTGCCTACGAGCAGTACTTC.

The rearrangement uses TRBV5-1 and TRBJ2-1, with 11 nucleotides matching TRBD2. The germline V gene encodes CDR1 SGHRS and CDR2 YFSETQ. The CDR3 extends over 14 amino acids. V was pared by 6 bases and J by 10 bases, with 9 bases of the junction left unmatched. The CDR3 DNA reads as TGCGCCAGCAACCGCGGACTAGCGGGCTCCGAGCAGTTCTTC. This encodes CASNRGLAGSEQFF.

This clonotype was counted only a few times. The chain couples TRBV25-1 to TRBJ2-7; perhaps TRBD2 as D (5 bases). The V end lost 1 base, the J end lost 0 bases, and 7 bases lay between the germline ends. In germline, CDR1 is MGHDK, CDR2 SYGVNS. CDR3 size: 14 residues. CDR3 in amino acids: CASSESGFSYEQYF. CDR3 nucleotide sequence: TGTGCCAGCAGTGAATCGGGGTTCTCCTACGAGCAGTACTTC.

The V call is TRBV6-5, the J call TRBJ2-2, with D possibly matching TRBD1 (5 bases). The ends were cut back, 2 bases at V and 1 base at J, with 11 bases in the middle. From germline, CDR1 is MNHEY and CDR2 SVGAGI. The CDR3 is 16 amino acids. For the CDR3, the DNA is TGTGCCAGCAGTTACATCGCAGGGATGAACACCGGGGAGCTGTTTTTT. This codes for CASSYIAGMNTGELFF.

This clonotype was seen only a few times. This rearrangement joins TRBV12-3 or TRBV12-4 to TRBJ2-7, with D possibly TRBD1 on 6 matching bases. Trimming stripped 4 bases from V and 0 bases from J, with 13 bases between. This CDR3 spans 15 amino acids. The CDR3 DNA follows: TGTGCCAGCAGTTCCTACAGGGATAGCTCCTACGAGCAGTACTTC. Amino acid sequence: CASSSYRDSSYEQYF.

The chain has TRBV5-1 and TRBJ2-3; 7 positions agree with TRBD2. The V gene's germline CDR1 is SGHRS and CDR2 YFSETQ. V shed 4 bases, J shed 6 bases, and the junction held 11 bases outside the gene matches. This CDR3 is 15 amino acids long. The CDR3 nucleotides read TGCGCCAGCAGCCTACTAGCGACCAGTATGGATACGCAGTATTTT. Residues: CASSLLATSMDTQYF.

The V call is TRBV6-2 or TRBV6-3, the J call TRBJ2-7; tentatively, D is TRBD1 or TRBD2 (5 bases each). Looked up from germline, CDR1 is MNHEY and CDR2 is SVGEGT. This CDR3 contains 15 residues. Trimming pared 3 bases from V and 3 bases from J, leaving 15 bases between. In DNA, the CDR3 is TGTGCCAGCAGTTATCAGTGGGACCCTCTCTACGAGCAGTACTTC. Protein product: CASSYQWDPLYEQYF.